The 23 T cell receptor beta chains reported below all come from one sample, sequenced in a study of PD-1 blockade in classical Hodgkin lymphoma. Here immunoSEQ multiplex PCR was the method, and the copy in TCRdb shows in-frame clones only, minus some. The repertoire holds 43,000 or so clones, 85% to 90% seen once, with roughly a tenth in the top ten. Each patient's relapse followed autologous stem cell transplantation, and brentuximab vedotin exposure varied. The sequences come from peripheral blood mononuclear cells (PBMCs), collected at baseline. These TCRs come from a human donor with classical Hodgkin lymphoma.

The V call is TRBV9, the J call TRBJ2-6, with D possibly being TRBD1 (6 bases). This CDR3 comprises 17 residues. V lost 1 base and J 0 bases, leaving 11 bases between the germline ends. CDR1 and CDR2 (germline): SGDLS, YYNGEE. The CDR3 DNA reads as TGTGCCAGCAGCGTATATAGGGGGAGCTCTGGGGCCAACGTCCTGACTTTC. Its translation: CASSVYRGSSGANVLTF.

This chain connects TRBV28 to TRBJ1-6, with D possibly being TRBD1 (5 bases). Trimming shortened V by 8 bases and J by 7 bases, and 9 bases separated the two germline ends. The CDR3 is 12 amino acids. Looked up from germline, CDR1 is MDHEN and CDR2 is SYDVKM. CDR3 region: CASGDQNSPLHF. In DNA, the CDR3 is TGTGCCAGCGGGGACCAAAATTCACCCCTCCACTTT.

Of note for this clone: A read error may produce the germline difference seen at one junction end. The chain uses TRBV7-7 and TRBJ2-1; TRBD1 is a possible D gene (6 bases). There are 13 residues in the CDR3. Looked up from germline, CDR1 is SSHAT and CDR2 is FNYEAQ (reference sequence). The CDR3 region is CASSNRVNNEQFF. The CDR3 DNA follows: TGTGCTAGCAGCAACAGGGTAAACAATGAGCAGTTCTTC.

The chain is built from TRBV7-7 and TRBJ1-1; 10 bases are shared with TRBD1. V shed 3 bases, J shed 0 bases, and the junction held 16 bases outside the gene matches. The CDR3 sequence is 20 residues long. Germline CDR1 is SSHAT and CDR2 is FNYEAQ (reference sequence). The CDR3 bases are TGTGCCAGCAGCTTTTCTGGCGTCGGGACAGGGGTGTTCATGAACACTGAAGCTTTCTTT. Amino acid sequence: CASSFSGVGTGVFMNTEAFF.

V and J are TRBV7-9 and TRBJ1-6; TRBD1 agrees at 7 bases. The CDR3 has 15 amino acids. V dropped 1 base and J dropped 10; count of bases not matched to a gene: 7. Germline CDR1 is SEHNR and CDR2 is FQNEAQ (reference sequence). This chain's CDR3 is CASSLEGARRSPLHF. In DNA, the CDR3 is TGTGCCAGCAGCTTAGAGGGGGCCCGTCGCTCACCCCTCCACTTT.

The gene calls are TRBV5-1 and TRBJ2-7; D is ambiguous. The CDR3 sequence is 15 residues long. Trimming removed 0 bases from V and 3 bases from J, with 13 bases in between. The germline CDR1 and CDR2 sequences are SGHRS and YFSETQ. As DNA, the CDR3 is TGCGCCAGCAGCTTGGGACCAGATTTAGGCTACGAGCAGTACTTC. Translating it yields CASSLGPDLGYEQYF.

The chain uses TRBV6-5 and TRBJ2-7, with D possibly being TRBD2 (7 bases). Germline-derived CDR1 and CDR2 are MNHEY and SVGAGI. The CDR3 extends over 14 amino acids. With 5 bases removed from V and 0 bases from J, the gap between germline ends came to 11 bases. The CDR3 DNA is TGTGCCAGCAGTAGGAGGGGGGGCTCCTACGAGCAGTACTTC. Protein sequence: CASSRRGGSYEQYF.

The chain joins TRBV7-9 to TRBJ1-1, with D maybe TRBD1 (6 bases). The CDR3 extends over 16 amino acids. Germline assignment: CDR1 SEHNR and CDR2 FQNEAQ (reference sequence). Trimming pared 2 bases from V and 0 bases from J, leaving 13 bases between. In DNA form, the CDR3 reads TGTGCCAGCAGCTTAAGGCCAGGGGCCTTGAACACTGAAGCTTTCTTT. It encodes CASSLRPGALNTEAFF.

The chain recombines TRBV19 with TRBJ2-1; D may be TRBD1 (6 bases). CDR1 and CDR2 from the germline V gene are LNHDA and SQIVND (reference sequence). V lost 4 bases to trimming and J lost 0 bases, with 10 bases between them. The CDR3 runs 15 residues. The CDR3 loop is CASSTGQSSYNEQFF. The CDR3 DNA reads TGTGCCAGTAGTACAGGACAGAGCTCCTACAATGAGCAGTTCTTC.

This chain joins TRBV7-2 and TRBJ2-1, with D perhaps matching TRBD2 (6 bases). The CDR3 sequence is 15 residues long. The ends were cut back, 5 bases at V and 10 bases at J, with 21 bases in the middle. CDR1 and CDR2 from the germline V gene are SGHTA and FQGNSA. The CDR3: CASSPAGTPGGEQFF. The CDR3 DNA follows: TGTGCCAGCAGCCCCGCCGGGACCCCTGGAGGGGAGCAGTTCTTC. The full variable domain, with the rest looked up from reference TRBV7-2 and TRBJ2-1, is GAGVSQSPSNKVTEKGKDVELRCDPISGHTALYWYRQSLGQGLEFLIYFQGNSAPDKSGLPSDRFSAERTGGSVSTLTIQRTQQEDSAVYLCASSPAGTPGGEQFFGPGTRLTVL.

The chain combines TRBV7-2 with TRBJ2-7; D ambiguous. Per the germline V gene, CDR1 is SGHTA and CDR2 is FQGNSA. Trimming left V 1 base short and J 3 bases short, with 7 bases between. The CDR3 sequence is 13 residues long. CDR3 sequence: CASSLGVYYEQYF. In DNA form, the CDR3 reads TGTGCCAGCAGCTTAGGGGTATACTACGAGCAGTACTTC.

The genes are TRBV4-3 and TRBJ1-1; D gene ambiguous. V was cut by 0 bases and J by 3 bases, with 11 bases left in between. CDR3 length: 15 amino acids. Per germline, CDR1 LGHNA and CDR2 YSLEER. The CDR3 coding sequence is TGCGCCAGCAGCCAAGACGGCAGCCTAGACACTGAAGCTTTCTTT. Amino acids: CASSQDGSLDTEAFF.

The chain carries TRBV29-1 and TRBJ2-2; TRBD1 agrees at 10 bases. Germline V lookup: CDR1 SQVTM, CDR2 ANQGSEA. This CDR3 has 14 residues. The V segment lost 5 bases and the J segment 4 bases; nucleotides outside the gene matches: 4. The CDR3 DNA is TGCAGCGTTCCGGGACAGGGGTTCACCGGGGAGCTGTTTTTT. This gives the protein CSVPGQGFTGELFF.

This clone was seen more than once but under ten times. The CDR3 region is CASSPSGGAGDTQYF. The DNA for the CDR3 is TGTGCCAGCAGCCCTAGCGGGGGGGCTGGAGATACGCAGTATTTT. The rearrangement links TRBV7-2 to TRBJ2-3; 12 positions match TRBD2. The CDR3 length is 15 residues. Trimming removed 5 bases from V and 5 bases from J; junction bases left unmatched: 5. Germline V gene data show CDR1 as SGHTA and CDR2 as FQGNSA.

About this clone: One junction end disagrees with the germline gene, perhaps due to a read error. The chain couples TRBV7-9 to TRBJ2-5; D may be TRBD2 (5 bases). Per the germline V gene, CDR1 is SEHNR and CDR2 is FQNEAQ (reference sequence). CDR3 length equals 12 residues. DNA for the CDR3: TGTGCCAGCAGCCCCCCGTTAGGCCCTAGCAACTTC. Amino acid sequence: CASSPPLGPSNF.

This sequence joins TRBV14 and TRBJ2-3; no firm D call. The CDR3 totals 15 residues. CDR1 and CDR2 from the germline V gene are SGHDN and FVKESK. Trimming shortened V by 0 bases and J by 10 bases, and 17 bases separated the two germline ends. Here the CDR3 DNA reads TGTGCCAGCAGCCAAGAAAATTGGCGGAATCCTGCGCAGTATTTT. As protein: CASSQENWRNPAQYF.

The chain joins TRBV11-2 to TRBJ2-1, with a weak D call TRBD2 (6 bases). Germline V lookup: CDR1 SGHAT, CDR2 FQNNGV. The CDR3 loop spans 15 amino acids. V was trimmed by 8 bases and J by 5 bases, leaving 19 bases between them. CDR3 loop: CASAWSLAEHNEQFF. The CDR3 bases are TGTGCCAGCGCCTGGTCATTAGCGGAGCACAATGAGCAGTTCTTC.

V is TRBV7-8 and J is TRBJ2-3; maybe TRBD1 (7 bases). Per the germline V gene, CDR1 is SGHVS and CDR2 is FQNEAQ. The CDR3 has 15 amino acids. The V gene lost 2 bases and the J gene lost 5 bases, with 14 bases spanning the gap. The chain's CDR3 is CASSLLEGAGDTQYF. CDR3 DNA: TGTGCCAGCAGCTTATTGGAGGGGGCCGGAGATACGCAGTATTTT.

The V and J genes are TRBV9 and TRBJ2-7; 7 nucleotides align to TRBD1. The length of the CDR3 is 15 residues. Germline-derived CDR1 and CDR2 are SGDLS and YYNGEE. With 4 bases clipped from V and 1 base from J, the junction kept 8 bases outside the gene matches. CDR3 protein: CASSLTPDRSYEQYF. The CDR3 DNA reads TGTGCCAGCAGCCTTACGCCGGACAGGTCCTACGAGCAGTACTTC.

The chain carries TRBV5-1 and TRBJ2-7; tentative D call: TRBD1 (6 bases). CDR3 length: 14 amino acids. Trimming removed 3 bases from V and 5 bases from J, with 15 bases in between. Germline V gene lookup returns CDR1 SGHRS and CDR2 YFSETQ. CDR3 nucleotides: TGCGCCAGCAGCTCACAGGGCGACGCTAACGAGCAGTACTTC. It encodes CASSSQGDANEQYF. Full variable domain (outside the CDR3, taken from reference TRBV5-1 and TRBJ2-7): KAGVTQTPRYLIKTRGQQVTLSCSPISGHRSVSWYQQTPGQGLQFLFEYFSETQRNKGNFPGRFSGRQFSNSRSEMNVSTLELGDSALYLCASSSQGDANEQYFGPGTRLTVT.

This chain connects TRBV4-1 to TRBJ2-2; unclear D gene. V was cut by 1 base and J by 7 bases, with 7 bases left in between. CDR1 and CDR2 (germline): MGHRA, YSYEKL. The CDR3 is made up of 13 amino acids. This CDR3 reads CASSQVFGGELFF. For the CDR3, the DNA is TGCGCCAGCAGCCAAGTCTTTGGCGGGGAGCTGTTTTTT.

This clone is a singleton in its sample. The chain carries TRBV7-9 and TRBJ2-7; D is possibly TRBD2 (6 bases). The V end was cut by 4 bases, the J end by 4 bases, with 14 bases between. The CDR3 runs 14 residues. CDR1 is SEHNR and CDR2 is FQNEAQ in the germline V gene (reference sequence). The CDR3 protein is CASSSGDWGYEQYF. CDR3 DNA: TGTGCCAGCAGCTCCGGGGACTGGGGGTACGAGCAGTACTTC.

The chain uses TRBV13 and TRBJ1-2, with 7 bases that match TRBD1. The CDR3 has 16 residues. V trimming: 5 bases; J trimming: 5 bases; junction bases outside the gene matches: 14. The germline V gene encodes CDR1 PRHDT and CDR2 FYEKMQ (reference sequence). The CDR3 here is CASSQGGARTSYGYTF. The CDR3 nucleotides are TGTGCCAGCAGCCAGGGGGGGGCCAGGACTAGTTATGGCTACACCTTC.